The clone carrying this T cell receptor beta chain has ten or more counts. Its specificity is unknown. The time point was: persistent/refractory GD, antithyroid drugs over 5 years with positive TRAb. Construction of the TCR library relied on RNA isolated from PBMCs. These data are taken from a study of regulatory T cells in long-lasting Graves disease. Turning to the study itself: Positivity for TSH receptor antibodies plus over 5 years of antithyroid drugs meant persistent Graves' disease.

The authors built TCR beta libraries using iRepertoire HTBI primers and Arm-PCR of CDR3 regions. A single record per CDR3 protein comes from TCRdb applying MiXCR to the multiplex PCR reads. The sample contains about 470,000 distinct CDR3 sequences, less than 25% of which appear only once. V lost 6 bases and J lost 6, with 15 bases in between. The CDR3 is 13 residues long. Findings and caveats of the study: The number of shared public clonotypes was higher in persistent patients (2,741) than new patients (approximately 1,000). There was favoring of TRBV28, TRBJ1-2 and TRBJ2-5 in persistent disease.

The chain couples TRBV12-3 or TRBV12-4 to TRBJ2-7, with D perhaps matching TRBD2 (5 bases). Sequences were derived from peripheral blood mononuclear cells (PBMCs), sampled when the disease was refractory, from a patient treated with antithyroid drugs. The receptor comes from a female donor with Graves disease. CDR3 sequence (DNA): TGTGCCAGCAGCTCTGGACTGTCGGTCGAGCAGTACTTC. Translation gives CASSSGLSVEQYF.